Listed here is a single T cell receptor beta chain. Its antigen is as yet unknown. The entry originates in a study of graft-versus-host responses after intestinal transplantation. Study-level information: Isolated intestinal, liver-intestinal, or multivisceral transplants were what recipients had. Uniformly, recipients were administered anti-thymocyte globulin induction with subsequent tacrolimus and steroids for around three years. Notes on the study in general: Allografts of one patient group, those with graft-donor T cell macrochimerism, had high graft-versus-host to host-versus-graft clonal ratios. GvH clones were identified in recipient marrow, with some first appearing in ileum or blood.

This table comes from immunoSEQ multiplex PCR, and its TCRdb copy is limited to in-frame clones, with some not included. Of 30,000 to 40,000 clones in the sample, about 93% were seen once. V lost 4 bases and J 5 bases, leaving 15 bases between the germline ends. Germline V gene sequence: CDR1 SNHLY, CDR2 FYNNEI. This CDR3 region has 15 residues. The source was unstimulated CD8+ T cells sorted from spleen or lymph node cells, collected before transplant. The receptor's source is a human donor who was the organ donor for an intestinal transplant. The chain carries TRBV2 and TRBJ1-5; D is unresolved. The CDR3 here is CASSVLPDGDQPQHF. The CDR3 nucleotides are TGTGCCAGCAGTGTACTCCCAGACGGCGATCAGCCCCAGCATTTT.